This T cell receptor beta chain is drawn from a study of identical twins. The CDR3 runs to 12 residues. The germline V and J ends were trimmed by 5 bases and 3 bases, with 8 bases remaining between them. The germline gives CDR1 SGHTA, CDR2 FQGNSA. The study, taken as a whole, reports: Twin-shared out-of-frame alpha sequences showed excess low generation probability. Excess sharing by twins proved weaker in beta out-of-frame sequences.

A note on this clonotype: What it recognizes is unknown.

Addition of a universal primer site occurred through template switching, and cDNA carried unique molecular identifiers. One entry per CDR3 protein results from TCRdb running MiXCR on the 5' RACE reads. The table records roughly 630,000 distinct CDR3 sequences, around 7.5% of them present only once. This same sample was also part of a study on yellow fever vaccine responses in identical twins.

The receptor's source is a young woman in good health. The chain couples TRBV7-2 to TRBJ2-7; no clear D gene. The sequenced sample consisted of PBMCs. CDR3 in amino acids: CASSGVDYEQYF. The CDR3 DNA reads TGTGCCAGCAGCGGGGTCGACTACGAGCAGTACTTC.